The 21 T cell receptor beta chains below were found in one sample sequenced in a study of T cell clonotyping in hematopoietic cell transplantation. Generated by immunoSEQ multiplex PCR, the TCRdb table keeps only in-frame clones and is missing some. This table has approximately 41,000 clones, 95% appearing once. The material sequenced was peripheral blood mononuclear cells. The receptors originated from a man younger than 40 in good health. Some clones in this sample may be carry-over from other donors' samples.

This chain joins TRBV6-5 and TRBJ2-3; D ambiguous. The CDR3 runs 13 residues. The V gene's germline CDR1 is MNHEY and CDR2 SVGAGI. With 7 bases removed from V and 1 base from J, the gap between germline ends came to 9 bases. CDR3 residues: CASTYLGTDTQYF. CDR3 bases: TGTGCCAGCACCTATTTGGGCACAGATACGCAGTATTTT.

The chain links TRBV5-8 to TRBJ2-7; 7 bases agree with TRBD1. The V and J ends lost 5 bases and 5 bases, in that order; junction bases with no gene match: 10. Per germline, CDR1 SGHTS and CDR2 YDEGEE. The CDR3 is 14 amino acids. DNA of the CDR3: TGTGCCAGCAGGCTACGGGACAGAGTCCACGAGCAGTACTTC. It yields the protein CASRLRDRVHEQYF.

The rearrangement links TRBV2 to TRBJ2-4, with D tentatively TRBD2 (6 bases). The CDR3 consists of 17 residues. V was clipped by 0 bases and J by 2 bases, with 14 bases between them. Germline CDR1 SNHLY, CDR2 FYNNEI. The DNA for the CDR3 is TGTGCCAGCAGTGAAGCGCTTCGGGAGAATACCAAAAACATTCAGTACTTC. It encodes CASSEALRENTKNIQYF.

The V gene is TRBV6-6, the J gene TRBJ2-3, with 15 bases fitting TRBD2. There are 16 residues in the CDR3. Germline CDR1 MNHNY, CDR2 SVGAGI (reference sequence). Trimming took 5 bases from V and 5 from J; bases not matched to a gene: 5. The CDR3 here is CASSLRTSGREDTQYF. As DNA, the CDR3 is TGTGCCAGCAGTCTCCGGACTAGCGGGAGGGAAGATACGCAGTATTTT.

The rearrangement joins TRBV5-6 to TRBJ2-5; possible D gene TRBD1, 5 bases. CDR3 length: 13 residues. Trimming stripped 2 bases from V and 5 bases from J, with 10 bases between. The V gene's germline CDR1 is SGHDT and CDR2 YYEEEE. The CDR3 region has the DNA TGTGCCAGCAGCTTTCGGCAGGGTGAGACCCAGTACTTC. Amino acids: CASSFRQGETQYF.

V and J are TRBV7-2 and TRBJ2-7; 9 bases align to TRBD2. Germline CDR1 reads SGHTA; CDR2 reads FQGNSA. The length of the CDR3 is 19 residues. V shed 1 base, J shed 7 bases, and the junction held 20 bases outside the gene matches. Here the CDR3 DNA reads TGTGCCAGCAGCTTAGTCCCCCTAGCGGGAAGTTTGTCCGGGGGAGAGCAGTACTTC. Translation: CASSLVPLAGSLSGGEQYF. Using reference TRBV7-2 and TRBJ2-7 for the parts outside the CDR3, the full variable domain is GAGVSQSPSNKVTEKGKDVELRCDPISGHTALYWYRQSLGQGLEFLIYFQGNSAPDKSGLPSDRFSAERTGGSVSTLTIQRTQQEDSAVYLCASSLVPLAGSLSGGEQYFGPGTRLTVT.

This clone was found once. The V call is TRBV7-9, the J call TRBJ1-1; tentatively, D is TRBD1 (5 bases). Germline V CDR1 and CDR2: SEHNR, FQNEAQ (reference sequence). Trimming took 0 bases from V and 1 from J, leaving 9 bases between them. The CDR3 has 15 residues. CDR3 DNA: TGTGCCAGCAGCTTAGCTTACGGACAGAACACTGAAGCTTTCTTT. Its protein product is CASSLAYGQNTEAFF.

The chain joins TRBV11-3 to TRBJ1-2; 9 bases line up with TRBD1. The germline V gene encodes CDR1 SGHNT and CDR2 YENEEA. The length of the CDR3 is 16 residues. V lost 1 base and J lost 3; bases outside the gene matches: 6. The CDR3 DNA reads as TGTGCCAGCAGCTTAGTCGGACAGGGGAAGGACTATGGCTACACCTTC. It encodes CASSLVGQGKDYGYTF.

V and J are TRBV9 and TRBJ2-3, with D possibly matching TRBD2 (6 bases). There are 16 residues in the CDR3. Trimming left V 4 bases short and J 0 bases short, with 15 bases between. Germline CDR1 and CDR2: SGDLS and YYNGEE. CDR3 sequence: CASSPTGGPSTDTQYF. For the CDR3, the DNA is TGTGCCAGCAGCCCTACCGGGGGACCTAGCACAGATACGCAGTATTTT.

The chain employs TRBV5-8 and TRBJ1-2; D remains ambiguous. V lost 0 bases and J 8 bases, leaving 20 bases between the germline ends. The germline V gene encodes CDR1 SGHTS and CDR2 YDEGEE. The CDR3 spans 16 residues. The CDR3 nucleotides are TGTGCCAGCAGCTTGGAGTTATTGACCCGACCGGGGGGCTACACCTTC. Translated, it gives CASSLELLTRPGGYTF.

The chain links TRBV5-6 to TRBJ2-1; a possible D gene is TRBD2 (6 bases). The CDR3 extends over 13 amino acids. CDR1 SGHDT and CDR2 YYEEEE come from the germline V gene. V lost 4 bases and J 12 bases, leaving 17 bases between the germline ends. The CDR3 sequence: CASSAGTNQRQFF. As DNA, the CDR3 is TGTGCCAGCAGCGCGGGGACGAACCAAAGGCAGTTCTTC.

The chain carries TRBV30 and TRBJ2-5; 7 bases align to TRBD1. CDR1 and CDR2 from the germline V gene are GTSNPN and SVGIG (reference sequence). After removal of 2 bases from V and 3 bases from J, the junction contained 3 bases not matched to a gene. The CDR3 consists of 13 residues. The chain's CDR3 is CAWSRGRKETQYF. The DNA for the CDR3 is TGTGCCTGGAGTAGGGGGCGAAAAGAGACCCAGTACTTC.

The chain recombines TRBV6-5 with TRBJ1-1; the D is unclear. The CDR3 is 15 amino acids. Germline-derived CDR1 and CDR2 are MNHEY and SVGAGI. V dropped 6 bases and J dropped 10 bases, with 24 bases sitting between them. The CDR3 here is CASRYVEDPDFPAFF. DNA of the CDR3: TGTGCCAGCAGGTACGTGGAGGACCCGGATTTCCCAGCTTTCTTT.

The gene calls are TRBV4-1 and TRBJ2-7; D might be TRBD2 (7 bases). The germline V and J ends were trimmed by 2 bases and 3 bases, with 23 bases remaining between them. This CDR3 has 18 residues. Germline CDR1 and CDR2: MGHRA and YSYEKL. The CDR3 spells CASSQRKTLRGGYYEQYF. The CDR3 bases are TGCGCCAGCAGCCAAAGGAAAACTTTGAGGGGGGGCTACTACGAGCAGTACTTC.

The V gene is TRBV21-1, the J gene TRBJ2-7; TRBD1, as called in the table, went unchecked against the DNA. TRBV21-1 is tagged as a pseudogene. The CDR3 runs to 16 residues. CDR3: CASSKWTGGPSGEQYF. The CDR3 DNA reads as TGTGCCAGCAGCAAGTGGACAGGGGGCCCCTCTGGCGAGCAGTACTTC.

This chain links TRBV29-1 with TRBJ1-2; no clear D. V lost 0 bases and J 2 bases, leaving 10 bases between the germline ends. This CDR3 is 14 amino acids long. CDR1 is SQVTM, CDR2 ANQGSEA, per germline. The CDR3 region is CSVEDLPGNYGYTF. The DNA for the CDR3 is TGCAGCGTTGAAGATCTCCCAGGAAACTATGGCTACACCTTC.

The chain combines TRBV29-1 with TRBJ1-2; no definite D call. Deletions cut 7 bases from V and 2 bases from J, with 8 bases between. The CDR3 length is 11 residues. CDR1 and CDR2 from the germline V gene are SQVTM and ANQGSEA. Here the CDR3 reads CSAAGNYGYTF. CDR3 bases: TGCAGCGCCGCGGGGAACTATGGCTACACCTTC.

CDR3 protein: CASSAYRTDSSGNTIYF. Written as DNA, the CDR3 is TGTGCCAGCAGCGCATACAGGACAGATTCCTCTGGAAACACCATATATTTT. The genes are TRBV7-6 and TRBJ1-3; D possibly corresponds to TRBD1 (6 bases). V dropped 5 bases and J dropped 0 bases, with 17 bases sitting between them. There are 17 residues in the CDR3. CDR1 is SGHVS, CDR2 FNYEAQ, per germline. Looking up the rest from reference TRBV7-6 and TRBJ1-3 gives the full variable domain: GAGVSQSPRYKVTKRGQDVALRCDPISGHVSLYWYRQALGQGPEFLTYFNYEAQQDKSGLPNDRFSAERPEGSISTLTIQRTEQRDSAMYRCASSAYRTDSSGNTIYFGEGSWLTVV.

This clone was detected only once. V is TRBV6-1 and J is TRBJ1-2; TRBD1 might be the D (5 bases). Germline V lookup: CDR1 MNHNS, CDR2 SASEGT. Trimming pared 1 base from V and 6 bases from J, leaving 12 bases between. The CDR3 spans 14 residues. The CDR3 region has the DNA TGTGCCAGCAGTGAAGAGGGGCGGCGGAATGGCTACACCTTC. Protein sequence: CASSEEGRRNGYTF.

This sequence joins TRBV5-1 and TRBJ2-1; tentatively, D is TRBD2 (6 bases). Germline CDR1 SGHRS, CDR2 YFSETQ. The germline V and J ends were trimmed by 5 bases and 7 bases, with 10 bases remaining between them. This CDR3 is 12 amino acids long. This CDR3 is CASSDSGNEQFF. The CDR3 DNA is TGCGCCAGCAGTGACAGCGGGAATGAGCAGTTCTTC.

This clone is a singleton in its sample. The chain is built from TRBV7-8 and TRBJ2-5; 8 nucleotides line up with TRBD2. V dropped 1 base and J dropped 4; count of bases not matched to a gene: 2. This CDR3 has 14 residues. From germline, CDR1 is SGHVS and CDR2 FQNEAQ. The CDR3 here is CASSLGAGGETQYF. The DNA of the CDR3 is TGTGCCAGCAGCTTAGGTGCGGGGGGAGAGACCCAGTACTTC.